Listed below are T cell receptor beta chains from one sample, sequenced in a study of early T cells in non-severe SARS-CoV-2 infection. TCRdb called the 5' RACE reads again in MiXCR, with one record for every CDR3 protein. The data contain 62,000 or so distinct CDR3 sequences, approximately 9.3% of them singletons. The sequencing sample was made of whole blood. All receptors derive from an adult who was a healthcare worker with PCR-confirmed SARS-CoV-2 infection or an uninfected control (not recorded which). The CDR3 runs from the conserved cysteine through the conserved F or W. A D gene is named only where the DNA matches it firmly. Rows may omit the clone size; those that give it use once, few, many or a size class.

CDR3: CASSKGQPRRETQYF
DNA: TGTGCCAGCAGCAAGGGACAGCCTCGGCGAGAGACCCAGTACTTC
D: TRBD1
V: TRBV7-8
size: many
J: TRBJ2-5

CDR3: CASSHSDTQYF
DNA: TGTGCCAGCAGCCATTCAGATACGCAGTATTTT
D: .
V: TRBV14
size: few
J: TRBJ2-3

CDR3: CASSPRVLNSPLHF
DNA: TGCGCCAGCAGCCCCAGGGTTCTTAATTCACCCCTCCACTTT
D: .
V: TRBV4-1
size: many
J: TRBJ1-6

CDR3: CASTENIRSGANVLTF
DNA: TGTGCCAGCACCGAGAACATACGCTCTGGGGCCAACGTCCTGACTTTC
D: .
V: TRBV9
size: many
J: TRBJ2-6

CDR3: CASSQGLISNQPQHF
DNA: TGTGCCAGCAGTCAGGGACTGATTAGCAATCAGCCCCAGCATTTT
D: .
V: TRBV5-5
size: many
J: TRBJ1-5

CDR3: CSVSPRGSSYNEQFF
DNA: TGCAGCGTTTCACCCAGGGGGAGCTCCTACAATGAGCAGTTCTTC
D: TRBD1
V: TRBV29-1
size: .
J: TRBJ2-1

CDR3: CAISAGPLRADTQYF
DNA: TGTGCCATCAGTGCGGGCCCGCTCCGAGCAGATACGCAGTATTTT
D: .
V: TRBV10-3
size: few
J: TRBJ2-3

CDR3: CASSLGRRVGDTQYF
DNA: TGTGCCAGCAGCTTAGGTCGCAGGGTAGGGGATACGCAGTATTTT
D: .
V: TRBV7-2
size: .
J: TRBJ2-3

CDR3: CASSFRDTLGEAFF
DNA: TGTGCCAGCAGTTTCCGTGACACCCTAGGCGAAGCTTTCTTT
D: .
V: TRBV12-3/TRBV12-4
size: many
J: TRBJ1-1

CDR3: CASSQDRDRNYGYTF
DNA: TGCGCCAGCAGCCAAGATAGAGACAGAAACTATGGCTACACCTTC
D: .
V: TRBV4-1
size: few
J: TRBJ1-2

CDR3: CASSLAGTRGTEAFF
DNA: TGCGCCAGCAGCTTGGCCGGGACAAGGGGGACTGAAGCTTTCTTT
D: .
V: TRBV5-1
size: .
J: TRBJ1-1

CDR3: CASSVLGTDTQYF
DNA: TGTGCCAGCAGTGTGTTAGGCACAGATACGCAGTATTTT
D: .
V: TRBV6-1
size: few
J: TRBJ2-3

CDR3: CASSQRNRDRGFQVNTGELFF
DNA: TGTGCCAGCAGTCAACGAAACCGGGACAGGGGGTTTCAGGTTAACACCGGGGAGCTGTTTTTT
D: TRBD1
V: TRBV25-1
size: many
J: TRBJ2-2

CDR3: CASSDVGTPNTEAFF
DNA: TGTGCCAGCAGTGATGTCGGGACACCGAACACTGAAGCTTTCTTT
D: .
V: TRBV6-1
size: few
J: TRBJ1-1

CDR3: CSVVGQNQETQYF
DNA: TGCAGCGTTGTGGGGCAGAACCAAGAGACCCAGTACTTC
D: .
V: TRBV29-1
size: few
J: TRBJ2-5

CDR3: CASGPGPGVSGNTIYF
DNA: TGTGCTAGTGGACCGGGGCCCGGTGTCTCTGGAAACACCATATATTTT
D: .
V: TRBV12-5
size: few
J: TRBJ1-3

CDR3: CSARGGNTGELFF
DNA: TGCAGTGCTAGAGGAGGGAACACCGGGGAGCTGTTTTTT
D: .
V: TRBV20-1
size: .
J: TRBJ2-2

CDR3: CASSAGIGGGKTQYF
DNA: TGTGCCAGCAGTGCGGGTATCGGCGGGGGGAAGACCCAGTACTTC
D: TRBD2
V: TRBV6-2/TRBV6-3
size: .
J: TRBJ2-5

CDR3: CASSPTTQDNYGYTF
DNA: TGTGCCAGCTCACCAACTACGCAAGATAACTATGGCTACACCTTC
D: .
V: TRBV18
size: many
J: TRBJ1-2

CDR3: CASSRVTYGYTF
DNA: TGTGCCAGCAGTCGGGTGACCTATGGCTACACCTTC
D: .
V: TRBV6-1
size: few
J: TRBJ1-2

CDR3: CASSTDRIGETQYF
DNA: TGTGCCAGCAGCACTGACAGAATCGGGGAGACCCAGTACTTC
D: .
V: TRBV5-8
size: .
J: TRBJ2-5

CDR3: CASSWRQGYEYNEQFF
DNA: TGCGCCAGCAGCTGGAGGCAGGGCTACGAATACAATGAGCAGTTCTTC
D: .
V: TRBV5-1
size: .
J: TRBJ2-1

CDR3: CASSVARSFDSPLHF
DNA: TGTGCCAGCAGCGTGGCAAGGAGCTTCGATTCACCCCTCCACTTT
D: .
V: TRBV9
size: many
J: TRBJ1-6

CDR3: CASSEGGPNEKLFF
DNA: TGTGCCAGCAGCGAAGGGGGACCGAATGAAAAACTGTTTTTT
D: .
V: TRBV9
size: few
J: TRBJ1-4